This T cell receptor beta chain derives from a study of T cells in Graves' hyperthyroidism and ophthalmopathy. This clonotype was counted only a few times. Amplified TCR beta CDR3 regions derived from RNA transcripts. TCR CDR3 regions were first amplified by RT-PCR with HTBI primers. TCRdb passed the multiplex PCR reads through MiXCR, listing each CDR3 protein once. The data show about 300,000 distinct CDR3 sequences, approximately 18% seen once. Looked up from germline, CDR1 is SGHAT and CDR2 is FQNNGV. There are 15 residues in the CDR3. The germline V and J ends were trimmed by 6 bases and 4 bases, with 16 bases remaining between them.

The clonotype was recovered from a man aged 50 or older with Graves' ophthalmopathy. The chain employs TRBV11-2 and TRBJ1-3; tentative D call: TRBD1 (5 bases). The sequenced sample was blood. The CDR3 DNA is TGTGCCAGCAGTCCCCGGGGGTTGAGAGGAAACACCATATATTTT. It encodes CASSPRGLRGNTIYF.